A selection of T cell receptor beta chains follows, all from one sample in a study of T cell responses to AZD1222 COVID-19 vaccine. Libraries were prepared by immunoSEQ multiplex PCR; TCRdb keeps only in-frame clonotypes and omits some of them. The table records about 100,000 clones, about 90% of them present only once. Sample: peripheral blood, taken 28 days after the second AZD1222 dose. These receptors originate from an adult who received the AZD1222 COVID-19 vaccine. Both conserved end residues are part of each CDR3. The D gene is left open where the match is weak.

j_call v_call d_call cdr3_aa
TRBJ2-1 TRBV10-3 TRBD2 CAYSVGGADEQFF
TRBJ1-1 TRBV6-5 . CASSYLGMNTEAFF
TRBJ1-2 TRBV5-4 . CASSEQGVRYGYTF
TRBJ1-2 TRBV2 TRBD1 CASSSGQGNYGYTF
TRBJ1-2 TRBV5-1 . CASSLVAGEGGYTF
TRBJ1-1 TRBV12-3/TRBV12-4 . CASAPGADTEAFF
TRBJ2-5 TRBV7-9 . CASSSQGLETQYF
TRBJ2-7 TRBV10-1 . CATKSAGNYEQYF
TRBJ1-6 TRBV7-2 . CASSLGGPSNSPLHF
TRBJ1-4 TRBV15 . CATSMGGAGNEKLFF
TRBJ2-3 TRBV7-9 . CASSLTGTDTQYF
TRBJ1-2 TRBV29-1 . CSVEFRGGRGYTF
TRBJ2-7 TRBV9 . CASSVRAGSPSEQYF
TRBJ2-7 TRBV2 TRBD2 CASSDSGGVYEQYF
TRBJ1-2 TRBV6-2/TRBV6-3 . CASSDGAVANYGYTF
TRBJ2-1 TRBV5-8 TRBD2 CASSLVRTSGGVHNEQFF
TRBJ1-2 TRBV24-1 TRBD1 CATSGGTANYGYTF
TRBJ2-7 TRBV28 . CASSFQGREQYF
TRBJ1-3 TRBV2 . CASSEGRRSGNTIYF
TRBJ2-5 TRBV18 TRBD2 CASSPGTSGGQETQYF